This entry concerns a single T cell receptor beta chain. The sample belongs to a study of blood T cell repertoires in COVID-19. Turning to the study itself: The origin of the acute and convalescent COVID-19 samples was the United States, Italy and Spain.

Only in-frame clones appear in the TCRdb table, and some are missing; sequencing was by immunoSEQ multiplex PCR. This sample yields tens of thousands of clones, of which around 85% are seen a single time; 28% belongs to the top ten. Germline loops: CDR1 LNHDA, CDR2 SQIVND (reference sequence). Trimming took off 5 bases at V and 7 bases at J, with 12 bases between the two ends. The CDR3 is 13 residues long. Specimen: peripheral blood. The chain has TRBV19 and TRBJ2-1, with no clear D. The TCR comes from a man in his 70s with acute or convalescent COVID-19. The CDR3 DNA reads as TGTGCCAGTAGTTACGGGTATCTGAATGAGCAGTTCTTC. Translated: CASSYGYLNEQFF.